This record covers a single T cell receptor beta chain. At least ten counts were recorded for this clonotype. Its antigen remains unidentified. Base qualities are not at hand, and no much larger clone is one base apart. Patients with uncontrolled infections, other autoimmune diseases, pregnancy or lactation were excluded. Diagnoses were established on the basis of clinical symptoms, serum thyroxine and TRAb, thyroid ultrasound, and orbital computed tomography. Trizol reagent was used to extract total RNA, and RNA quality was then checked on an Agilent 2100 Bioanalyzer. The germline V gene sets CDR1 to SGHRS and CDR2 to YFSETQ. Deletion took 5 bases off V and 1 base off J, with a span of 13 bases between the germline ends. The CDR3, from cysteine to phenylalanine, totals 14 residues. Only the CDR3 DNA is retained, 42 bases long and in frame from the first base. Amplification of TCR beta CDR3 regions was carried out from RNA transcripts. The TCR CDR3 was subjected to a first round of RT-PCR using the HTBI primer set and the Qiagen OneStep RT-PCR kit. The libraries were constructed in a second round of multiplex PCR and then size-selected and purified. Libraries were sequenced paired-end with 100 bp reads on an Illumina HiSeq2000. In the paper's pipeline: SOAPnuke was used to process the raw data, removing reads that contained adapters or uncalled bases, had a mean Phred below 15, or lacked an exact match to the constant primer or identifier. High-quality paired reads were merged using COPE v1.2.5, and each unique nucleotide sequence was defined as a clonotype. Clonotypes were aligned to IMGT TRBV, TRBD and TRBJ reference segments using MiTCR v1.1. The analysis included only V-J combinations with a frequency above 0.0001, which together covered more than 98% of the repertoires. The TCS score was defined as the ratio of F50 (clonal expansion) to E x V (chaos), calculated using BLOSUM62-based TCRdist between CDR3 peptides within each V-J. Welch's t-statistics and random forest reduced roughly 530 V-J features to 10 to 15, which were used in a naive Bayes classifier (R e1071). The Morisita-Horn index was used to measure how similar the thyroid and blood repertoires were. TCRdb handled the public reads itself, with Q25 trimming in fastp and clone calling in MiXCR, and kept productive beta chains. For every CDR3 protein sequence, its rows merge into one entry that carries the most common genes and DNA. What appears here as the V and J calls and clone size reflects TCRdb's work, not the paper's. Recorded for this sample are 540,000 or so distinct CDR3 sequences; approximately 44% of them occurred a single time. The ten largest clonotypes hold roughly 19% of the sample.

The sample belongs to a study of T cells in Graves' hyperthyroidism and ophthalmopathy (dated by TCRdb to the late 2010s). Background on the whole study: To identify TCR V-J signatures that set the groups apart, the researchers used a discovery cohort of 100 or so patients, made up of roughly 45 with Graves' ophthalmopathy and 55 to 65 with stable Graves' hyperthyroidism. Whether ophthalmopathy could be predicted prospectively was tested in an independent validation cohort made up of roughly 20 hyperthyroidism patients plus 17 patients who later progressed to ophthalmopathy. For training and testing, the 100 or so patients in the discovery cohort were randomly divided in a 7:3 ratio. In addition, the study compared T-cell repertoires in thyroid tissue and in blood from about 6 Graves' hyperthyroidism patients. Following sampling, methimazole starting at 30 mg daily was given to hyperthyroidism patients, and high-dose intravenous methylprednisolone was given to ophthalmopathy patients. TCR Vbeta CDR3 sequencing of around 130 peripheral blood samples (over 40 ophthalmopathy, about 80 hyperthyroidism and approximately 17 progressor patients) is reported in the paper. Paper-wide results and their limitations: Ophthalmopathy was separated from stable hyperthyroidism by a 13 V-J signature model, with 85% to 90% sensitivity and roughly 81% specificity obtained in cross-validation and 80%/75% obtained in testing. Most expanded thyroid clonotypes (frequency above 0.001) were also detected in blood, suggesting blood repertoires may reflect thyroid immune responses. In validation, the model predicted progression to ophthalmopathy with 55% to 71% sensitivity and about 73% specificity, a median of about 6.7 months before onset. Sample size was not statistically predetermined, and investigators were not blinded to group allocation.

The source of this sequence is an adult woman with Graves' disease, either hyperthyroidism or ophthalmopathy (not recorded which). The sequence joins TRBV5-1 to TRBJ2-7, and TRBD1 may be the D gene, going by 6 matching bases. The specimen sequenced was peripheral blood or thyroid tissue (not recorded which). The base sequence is TGCGCCAGCAGTCGTTCAGGGGATTCCTACGAGCAGTACTTC. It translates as CASSRSGDSYEQYF.